The 13 T cell receptor beta chains listed next were all sequenced from one sample in a study of blood T cell repertoires in COVID-19. Only in-frame clones appear in the TCRdb table, and some are missing; sequencing was by immunoSEQ multiplex PCR. The table shows approximately 26,000 clones, with approximately 81% occurring only once. The sequenced sample consisted of peripheral blood. Source of these receptors: a human donor in a cohort sampled during active COVID-19.

The chain uses TRBV3-1 (or the pseudogene TRBV3-2) and TRBJ1-1; no clear D. V lost 1 base and J 11 bases, leaving 8 bases between the germline ends. Germline V gene data show CDR1 as LGHDT and CDR2 as YNNKEL (reference sequence). The CDR3 has 11 residues. The chain's CDR3 is CASSQGTGAFF. CDR3 DNA: TGTGCCAGCAGCCAAGGGACTGGGGCTTTCTTT.

CDR3 loop: CAWSVPGPNYGYTF. CDR3 bases: TGTGCCTGGAGTGTACCAGGGCCCAACTATGGCTACACCTTC. This chain connects TRBV30 to TRBJ1-2; D perhaps matches TRBD1 (5 bases). Looked up from germline, CDR1 is GTSNPN and CDR2 is SVGIG (reference sequence). The CDR3 is 14 amino acids. V was pared by 0 bases and J by 2 bases, with 10 bases between. The variable domain in full, completed from reference TRBV30 and TRBJ1-2, reads SQTIHQWPATLVQPVGSPLSLECTVEGTSNPNLYWYRQAAGRGLQLLFYSVGIGQISSEVPQNLSASRPQDRQFILSSKKLLLSDSGFYLCAWSVPGPNYGYTFGSGTRLTVV.

This chain connects TRBV27 to TRBJ2-2, with 7 bases identical to TRBD2. The J segment lost 1 base and the V segment lost 11 bases, leaving 7 bases of the junction unmatched. From germline, CDR1 is MNHEY and CDR2 SMNVEV (reference sequence). The CDR3 is made up of 14 amino acids. CDR3 sequence: CAAGEGRNTGELFF. DNA of the CDR3: TGTGCCGCCGGGGAGGGCAGGAACACCGGGGAGCTGTTTTTT.

The CDR3 sequence is CASSDRESSYNSPLHF. CDR3 nucleotide sequence: TGTGCCAGCAGTGACAGGGAAAGCTCCTATAATTCACCCCTCCACTTT. The chain couples TRBV6-1 to TRBJ1-6; weak D call: TRBD1 (5 bases). The CDR3 is 16 residues long. Germline CDR1 is MNHNS and CDR2 is SASEGT. V was clipped by 3 bases and J by 0 bases, with 9 bases between them.

The chain recombines TRBV19 with TRBJ1-1, with D possibly matching TRBD1 (5 bases). Deletions cut 7 bases from V and 4 bases from J, with 22 bases between. CDR3 length: 16 amino acids. From germline, CDR1 is LNHDA and CDR2 SQIVND (reference sequence). CDR3 residues: CASTRTGGGSVTEAFF. CDR3 nucleotides: TGTGCCAGTACCAGGACCGGGGGGGGGAGTGTCACTGAAGCTTTCTTT.

DNA of the CDR3: TGCAGCGTTATTCGAGCGGGAAGGAATGAGCAGTTCTTC. Residues: CSVIRAGRNEQFF. The J gene is TRBJ2-1, the V gene TRBV29-1; 7 nucleotides agree with TRBD2. V lost 5 bases, J lost 7 bases, and 8 bases stayed unmatched. This CDR3 region has 13 residues. Per germline, CDR1 SQVTM and CDR2 ANQGSEA.

CDR3 region: CASSQASSYEQYF. In DNA, the CDR3 is TGTGCCAGCTCACAGGCTAGCAGCTACGAGCAGTACTTC. V is TRBV18 and J is TRBJ2-7; weak D call: TRBD2 (5 bases). V dropped 4 bases and J dropped 3 bases, with 10 bases sitting between them. Germline V gene data show CDR1 as KGHSH and CDR2 as LQKENI. The CDR3 is 13 amino acids.

The chain joins TRBV6-5 to TRBJ1-2; D is ambiguous. This CDR3 region has 16 residues. The V end lost 2 bases, the J end lost 1 base, and 14 bases lay between the germline ends. CDR1 is MNHEY, CDR2 SVGAGI, per germline. The CDR3 is CASSYAEGGLNYGYTF. CDR3 DNA: TGTGCCAGCAGTTACGCAGAGGGAGGCCTTAACTATGGCTACACCTTC.

This chain joins TRBV12-3 or TRBV12-4 and TRBJ2-7; D is unresolved. V lost 3 bases to trimming and J lost 6 bases, with 9 bases between them. CDR3 size: 12 residues. CDR3 DNA sequence: TGTGCCAGCAGTTTTTTAAGGAGCGAGCAGTACTTC. It is translated as CASSFLRSEQYF.

The rearrangement uses TRBV6-5 and TRBJ1-5; the match to TRBD1 covers 7 bases. The V gene end was trimmed by 5 bases and the J gene end by 3 bases; junction bases not matched to a gene: 4. Germline CDR1 reads MNHEY; CDR2 reads SVGAGI. CDR3 length equals 14 residues. The CDR3 spells CASSLTGNNQPQHF. The CDR3, as DNA: TGTGCCAGCAGTCTGACAGGGAACAATCAGCCCCAGCATTTT.

As for this clone: One end of the junction fails to match germline, which may point to a read error. The chain employs TRBV2 and TRBJ2-2; a weak D match, TRBD1 (7 bases). Germline CDR1 and CDR2: SNHLY and FYNNEI. The CDR3 is made up of 15 amino acids. The CDR3 DNA reads as TGTGCCAGCCGGGGACAGTCGGCACAGGGCAGGGAGGTGTTTTTT. Its protein product is CASRGQSAQGREVFF.

The chain combines TRBV3-1 (or the pseudogene TRBV3-2) with TRBJ1-5; D gene uncertain. The CDR3 sequence is 14 residues long. Germline CDR1 LGHDT, CDR2 YNNKEL (reference sequence). Trimming stripped 0 bases from V and 4 bases from J, with 7 bases between. This CDR3 is CASSQESQNQPQHF. The CDR3 nucleotides read TGTGCCAGCAGCCAAGAATCACAGAATCAGCCCCAGCATTTT.

This clone has a handful of counts. The V call is TRBV27, the J call TRBJ2-3; maybe TRBD2 (5 bases). Germline-derived CDR1 and CDR2 are MNHEY and SMNVEV (reference sequence). Trimming left V 10 bases short and J 5 bases short, with 19 bases between. The CDR3 sequence is 14 residues long. The CDR3 reads CATAGWGRGDTQYF. As DNA, the CDR3 is TGTGCCACCGCCGGATGGGGTCGGGGAGATACGCAGTATTTT.